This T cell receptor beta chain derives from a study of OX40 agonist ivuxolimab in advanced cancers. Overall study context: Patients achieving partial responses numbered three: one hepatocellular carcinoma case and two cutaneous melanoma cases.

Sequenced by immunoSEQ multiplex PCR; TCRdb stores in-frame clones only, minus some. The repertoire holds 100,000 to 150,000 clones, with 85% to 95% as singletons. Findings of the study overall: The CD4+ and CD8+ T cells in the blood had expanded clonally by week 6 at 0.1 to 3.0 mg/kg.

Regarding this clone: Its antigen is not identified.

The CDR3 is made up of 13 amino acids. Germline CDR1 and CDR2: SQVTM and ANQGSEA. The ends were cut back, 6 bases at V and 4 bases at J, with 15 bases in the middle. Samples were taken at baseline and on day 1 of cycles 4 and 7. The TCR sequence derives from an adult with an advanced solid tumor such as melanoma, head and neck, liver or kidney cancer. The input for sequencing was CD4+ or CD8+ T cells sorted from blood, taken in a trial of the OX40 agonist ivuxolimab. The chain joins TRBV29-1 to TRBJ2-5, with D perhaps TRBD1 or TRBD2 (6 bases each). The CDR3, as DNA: TGCAGCGTGGGGGCGGGGACTGGAGAGACCCAGTACTTC. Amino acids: CSVGAGTGETQYF. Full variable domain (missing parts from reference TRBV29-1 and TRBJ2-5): SAVISQKPSRDICQRGTSLTIQCQVDSQVTMMFWYRQQPGQSLTLIATANQGSEATYESGFVIDKFPISRPNLTFSTLTVSNMSPEDSSIYLCSVGAGTGETQYFGPGTRLLVL.